Sequencing of this T cell receptor (beta chain) was carried out in a study of regulatory T cells in long-lasting Graves disease (dated by TCRdb to the early 2020s). The study in broad terms: Antithyroid drugs had been taken for less than 3 months by newly diagnosed Graves' disease patients. This study used TCR sequencing and RNA sequencing of peripheral blood to compare persistent Graves' disease patients against newly diagnosed Graves' disease patients. The study took place in China and was registered as a clinical trial. A total of some 33 samples were covered by TCR sequencing, comprising some 13 persistent and 20 or so newly diagnosed Graves' disease patients. Overall study results and their limits: The authors acknowledged the small sample size as a limitation that may reduce accuracy. The study examined only peripheral blood because the primary lesion, thyroid tissue, could not be accessed. Only the TCR beta chain was sequenced and analyzed. Persistent patients shared more public clonotypes among themselves (around 3,000) than newly diagnosed patients did (approximately 970). Lower TCR Shannon entropy and fewer highly expanded clones were observed in persistent Graves' disease patients than in newly diagnosed patients, which suggested clonal expansion. Persistent disease showed preferential use of TRBV28, TRBJ1-2 and TRBJ2-5, whereas newly diagnosed disease favored TRBV20-1 and TRBJ2-1.

In regard to this clonotype: Its antigen is not yet known. No much larger clonotype is one base removed from it; base qualities were not supplied.

From V the trimming removes 6 bases and from J it removes 4 bases, while the gene matches leave 9 bases of the junction unaccounted for. Its CDR3 holds 13 amino acids, cysteine through phenylalanine. Just CDR3 DNA is preserved here, 39 bases in frame from base 1. Reading the germline V gene gives CDR1 SQVTM and CDR2 ANQGSEA. The protocol used for the library was multiplex PCR. The sequencer listed for this sample is Illumina HiSeq 4000. To build TCR beta libraries, CDR3 regions were amplified by Arm-PCR using iRepertoire HTBI primers. PCR products were gel purified before sequencing. Turning to the authors' computational methods: Gene usage analysis of CDR3 amino acid clonotypes relied on the approximately 62 TRBV and around 13 TRBJ segments identified across samples. COPE and FqMerger were used to merge the filtered high-quality paired reads into contigs. BLAST was used to align contigs to IMGT TRBV, TRBD and TRBJ reference genes, with CDR3 defined following IMGT. Clonotypes above 0.1% frequency were classified as highly expanded clones. Repertoire diversity was measured by Shannon entropy, and V-J evenness by the Gini coefficient. A clonotype was considered public if more than one individual shared it. Using fastp at Q25 and MiXCR, TCRdb reprocessed the public reads and kept productive beta chains. Each CDR3 protein appears once, grouped with its most common genes and DNA. None of the V and J calls come from the authors' own analysis; TCRdb made them. Counted in this sample were about 400,000 distinct CDR3 sequences; approximately 16% of them appeared once. The ten largest clones add up to over 7.5% of the sample.

The time point label here, explained by the study, means: newly diagnosed GD, antithyroid drugs for less than 3 months. For both TCR sequencing and RNA sequencing, RNA was extracted from PBMCs using TRIzol. Graves' disease was diagnosed according to American Thyroid Association guidelines. Recruitment of patients was carried out at an endocrinology department in Xi'an, China. Each patient gave around 9.2 milliliters of peripheral blood, collected in an EDTA anticoagulant tube. PBMCs were isolated by Ficoll Paque Plus density gradient separation without further T cell sorting. RNA quality was checked with an Agilent 2100 Bioanalyzer and agarose gel, and concentration with a NanoDrop 2000. The sample was also reused in another study, on T cells in Graves' hyperthyroidism and ophthalmopathy. Reported in the second study: Graves' hyperthyroidism was defined as stable when no progression to ophthalmopathy occurred over 18 months of follow-up. The hyperthyroidism patients were between 18 and 65 years old and newly diagnosed, with a disease duration of less than 2 months. Patients with uncontrolled infections, other autoimmune diseases, pregnancy or lactation were excluded. Diagnoses were established on the basis of clinical symptoms, serum thyroxine and TRAb, thyroid ultrasound, and orbital computed tomography. The TCR CDR3 was subjected to a first round of RT-PCR using the HTBI primer set and the Qiagen OneStep RT-PCR kit. Most expanded thyroid clonotypes (frequency above 0.001) were also detected in blood, a finding suggesting that blood repertoires may reflect thyroid immune responses. A 13 V-J signature model separated ophthalmopathy from stable hyperthyroidism, with approximately 87% sensitivity and roughly 81% specificity in cross-validation and 80%/75% in testing. In validation, progression to ophthalmopathy was predicted by the model with 70.59% sensitivity and nearly 75% specificity, a median of roughly 6.4 months before onset. To identify distinguishing TCR V-J signatures, a discovery cohort of around 100 patients was used, comprising some 45 with Graves' ophthalmopathy and some 60 with stable Graves' hyperthyroidism. Prospective prediction of ophthalmopathy was tested in an independent validation cohort consisting of some 20 hyperthyroidism patients and approximately 16 patients who later progressed to ophthalmopathy. The 95 to 100 discovery patients were divided at random into training and test sets in a 7:3 ratio. In several Graves' hyperthyroidism patients, the study also compared T-cell repertoires from thyroid tissue with T-cell repertoires from blood. After blood sampling, hyperthyroidism patients were treated with methimazole at a starting dose of 30 mg daily, and ophthalmopathy patients were treated with high-dose intravenous methylprednisolone. Libraries were constructed in a second round of multiplex PCR, after which size selection and purification were performed. The libraries were sequenced on an Illumina HiSeq2000 using paired-end 100 bp reads. SOAPnuke was used to process the raw data, throwing out any read that contained adapters or uncalled bases, had a mean Phred below 15, or lacked an exact constant-primer or identifier match. COPE v1.2.5 was used to merge the high-quality paired reads, and each unique nucleotide sequence was defined as a clonotype. MiTCR v1.1 was used to align clonotypes to the IMGT TRBV, TRBD and TRBJ reference segments. Only V-J combinations with frequency above 0.0001, covering 99.2% of repertoires, were analysed. A TCS score was defined as the ratio between F50 (clonal expansion) and ExV (chaos), using BLOSUM62-based TCRdist between CDR3 peptides within each V-J. Welch's t-statistics and random forest reduced just over 500 V-J features to under 15, which were used in a naive Bayes classifier (R e1071). Sample size was not statistically predetermined, and investigators were not blinded to group allocation. TCR Vbeta CDR3 sequencing of 120 to 150 peripheral blood samples (over 40 ophthalmopathy, under 80 hyperthyroidism and approximately 17 progressor patients) is reported in the paper.

The material sequenced was peripheral blood mononuclear cells (PBMCs), taken at new diagnosis, from a patient treated with antithyroid drugs. This sequence originates from a middle-aged woman with Graves disease. Donor details come from another sample of the same person, matched by shared clones. The chain links TRBV29-1 with TRBJ2-7; 7 junctional bases match TRBD2. The DNA sequence follows: TGCAGCGTGGGGGGGGTAGCCAAGTACGAGCAGTACTTC. Translation gives CSVGGVAKYEQYF.